This T cell receptor beta chain derives from a study of response to subunit inactivated influenza vaccine. TCRdb analysed the RT-PCR reads with MiXCR anew, one entry per CDR3 protein. The sample has around 570,000 distinct CDR3 sequences, roughly 12% seen once; the top ten hold about 10%. Trimming removed 3 bases at V and 10 bases at J, with 13 bases between. The CDR3 covers 12 residues. Germline V CDR1 and CDR2: SGHTA, FQGNSA. The sample was also reused in another study, on T cells expressing NK-cell markers. This second report adds: Template switching by 5'RACE with UMIs generated the TCR beta cDNA. Researchers got TCR beta repertoires out of sorted CD3+CD56+NKG2C+, CD3+CD56+NKG2C- and CD3+CD56-NKG2C+ T cells. There were seven HCMV-seropositive donors and one seronegative donor among the eight sequenced. The sorts in several experiments were restricted to alpha-beta TCR T cells by an anti-gamma-delta TCR antibody. The share of CD8+ T cells held by dominant NKG2C+ clonotypes was about 1.0-8% in six donors.

The chain uses TRBV7-2 and TRBJ2-7, with D unresolved. The TCR was taken from a man in his forties or fifties who received an inactivated influenza vaccine. The specimen was PBMCs from blood, collected on the day of vaccination. CDR3 sequence (DNA): TGTGCCAGCAGCTTGAGTCCGACTTTTCAGTACTTC. As protein: CASSLSPTFQYF.